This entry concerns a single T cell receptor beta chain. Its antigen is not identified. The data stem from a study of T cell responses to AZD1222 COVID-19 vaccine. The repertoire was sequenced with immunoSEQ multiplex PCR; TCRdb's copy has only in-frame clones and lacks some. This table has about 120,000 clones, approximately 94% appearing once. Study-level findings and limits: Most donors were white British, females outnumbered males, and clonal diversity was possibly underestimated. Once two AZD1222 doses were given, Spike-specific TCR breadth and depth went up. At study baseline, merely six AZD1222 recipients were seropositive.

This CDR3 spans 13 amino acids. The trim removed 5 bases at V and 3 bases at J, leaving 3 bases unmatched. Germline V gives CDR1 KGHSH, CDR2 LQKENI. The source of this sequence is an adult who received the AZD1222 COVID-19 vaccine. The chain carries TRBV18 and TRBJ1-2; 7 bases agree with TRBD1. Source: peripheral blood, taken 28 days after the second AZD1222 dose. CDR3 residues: CASSTTGDYGYTF. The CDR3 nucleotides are TGTGCCAGCTCAACTACAGGGGACTATGGCTACACCTTC.